This T cell receptor beta chain was observed in a study of blood T cell repertoires in COVID-19. Study information: The study drew acute and convalescent COVID-19 samples from the United States, Italy and Spain. The analysed material was cDNA or gDNA that came from T cells, B-cell-depleted T cells, or PBMCs.

In the study's own analysis: Amplification with reference gene primers provided the estimates of nucleated cell counts. Only in-frame clones appear in the TCRdb table, and some are missing; sequencing was by immunoSEQ multiplex PCR. V, J and clone size derive from that table, while D and trimming were established from the DNA sequence. The table lists roughly 41,000 clones, more than 70% of them singletons. The V and J ends lost 0 bases and 5 bases respectively, with 10 bases between them. The CDR3 is 14 residues long. The V gene's germline CDR1 is SGHAT and CDR2 FQNNGV. This sequence originates from a human donor in a cohort sampled during active COVID-19. The rearrangement joins TRBV11-2 to TRBJ1-1; weak D call: TRBD1 (5 bases). Source material: peripheral blood. In DNA, the CDR3 is TGTGCCAGCAGCTTAGAGGGGCGGGGGACTGAAGCTTTCTTT. As protein: CASSLEGRGTEAFF.